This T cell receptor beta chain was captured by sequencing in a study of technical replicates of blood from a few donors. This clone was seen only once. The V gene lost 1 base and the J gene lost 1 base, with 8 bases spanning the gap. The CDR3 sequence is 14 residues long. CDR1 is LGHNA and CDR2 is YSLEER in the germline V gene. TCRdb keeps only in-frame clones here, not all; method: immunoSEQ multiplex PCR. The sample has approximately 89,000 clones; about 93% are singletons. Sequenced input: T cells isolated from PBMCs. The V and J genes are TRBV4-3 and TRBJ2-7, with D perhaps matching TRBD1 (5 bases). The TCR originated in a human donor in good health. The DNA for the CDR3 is TGCGCCAGCAGCCAAGCAGGGTTGTCCTACGAGCAGTACTTC. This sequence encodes CASSQAGLSYEQYF.